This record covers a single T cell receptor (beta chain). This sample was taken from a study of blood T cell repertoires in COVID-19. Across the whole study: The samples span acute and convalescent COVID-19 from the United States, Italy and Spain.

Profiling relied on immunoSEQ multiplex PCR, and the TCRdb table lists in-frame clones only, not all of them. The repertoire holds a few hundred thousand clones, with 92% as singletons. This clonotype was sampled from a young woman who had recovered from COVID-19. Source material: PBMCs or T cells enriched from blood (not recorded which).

The CDR3 is CASGFNRDNTVTYSNQPQHF. CDR3 in DNA: TGTGCTAGTGGTTTCAATCGAGACAATACGGTAACCTATAGCAATCAGCCCCAGCATTTT. This chain links TRBV12-5 with TRBJ1-5, with unresolved D. V was shortened by 3 bases and J by 0 bases, with 24 bases between the two germline ends. This CDR3 comprises 20 residues. Germline V CDR1 and CDR2: LGHNT, FRNRAP.